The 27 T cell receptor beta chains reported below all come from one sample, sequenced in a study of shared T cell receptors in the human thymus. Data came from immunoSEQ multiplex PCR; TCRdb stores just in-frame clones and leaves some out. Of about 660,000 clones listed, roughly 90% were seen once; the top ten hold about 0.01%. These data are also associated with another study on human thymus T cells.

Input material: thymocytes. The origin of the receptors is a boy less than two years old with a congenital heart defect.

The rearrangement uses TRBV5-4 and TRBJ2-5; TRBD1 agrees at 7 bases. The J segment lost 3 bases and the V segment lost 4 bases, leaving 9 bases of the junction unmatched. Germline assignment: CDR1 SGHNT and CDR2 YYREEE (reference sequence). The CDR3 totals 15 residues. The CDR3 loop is CASSEGQTGKETQYF. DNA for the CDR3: TGTGCCAGCAGCGAGGGTCAGACAGGGAAAGAGACCCAGTACTTC.

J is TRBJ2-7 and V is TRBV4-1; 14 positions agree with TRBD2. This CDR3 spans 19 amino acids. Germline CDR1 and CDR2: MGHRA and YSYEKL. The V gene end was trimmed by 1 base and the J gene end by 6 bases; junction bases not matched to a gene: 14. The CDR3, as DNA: TGCGCCAGCAGCCAAGCCCCGGGACTAGCGGGGGCCGAGGGGGGCGAGCAGTACTTC. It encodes CASSQAPGLAGAEGGEQYF.

The CDR3 nucleotides are TGTGCCAGCAGCTTAGTGGACGCTCGGCCTAGCGGGAGGACCAATGAGCAGTTCTTC. Translating gives CASSLVDARPSGRTNEQFF. The J gene is TRBJ2-1, the V gene TRBV7-2; 11 bases match TRBD2. Germline V gives CDR1 SGHTA, CDR2 FQGNSA. This CDR3 has 19 amino acids. With V trimmed by 1 base and J by 6 bases, 14 bases remained unmatched.

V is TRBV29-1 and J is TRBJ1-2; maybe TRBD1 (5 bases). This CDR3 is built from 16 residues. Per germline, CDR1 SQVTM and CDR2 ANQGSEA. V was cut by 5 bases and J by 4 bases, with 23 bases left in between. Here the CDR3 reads CSVRWGEALGRYGYTF. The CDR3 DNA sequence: TGCAGCGTTAGGTGGGGGGAAGCCCTCGGGCGCTATGGCTACACCTTC.

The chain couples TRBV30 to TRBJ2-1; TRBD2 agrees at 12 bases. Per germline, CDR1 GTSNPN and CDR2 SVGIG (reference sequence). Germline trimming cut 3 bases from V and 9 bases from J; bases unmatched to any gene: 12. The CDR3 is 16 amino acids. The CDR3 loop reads CAWRGNRLAGETEQFF. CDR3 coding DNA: TGTGCCTGGAGGGGCAATCGACTAGCGGGAGAGACTGAGCAGTTCTTC.

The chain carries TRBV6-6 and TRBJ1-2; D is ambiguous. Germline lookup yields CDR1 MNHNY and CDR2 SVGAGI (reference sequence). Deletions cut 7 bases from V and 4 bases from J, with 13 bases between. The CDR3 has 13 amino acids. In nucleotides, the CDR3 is TGTGCCAGCACCGCGAGTAATGGCTATGGCTACACCTTC. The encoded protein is CASTASNGYGYTF.

Written as DNA, the CDR3 is TGTGCCAGCACCAGACCCCGAATAGCGGGAGGGCCGGGAGAGCAGTACTTC. Protein sequence: CASTRPRIAGGPGEQYF. The V gene is TRBV28, the J gene TRBJ2-7, with 11 bases that match TRBD2. There are 17 residues in the CDR3. V was pared by 7 bases and J by 7 bases, with 18 bases of the junction left unmatched. Germline V gene data show CDR1 as MDHEN and CDR2 as SYDVKM.

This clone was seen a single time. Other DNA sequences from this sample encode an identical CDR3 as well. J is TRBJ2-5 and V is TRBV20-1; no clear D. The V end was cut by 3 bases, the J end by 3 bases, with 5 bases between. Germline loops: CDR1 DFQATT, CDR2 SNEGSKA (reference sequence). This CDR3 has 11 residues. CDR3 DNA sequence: TGCAGTGCTAGTATAGAAGAGACCCAGTACTTC. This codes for CSASIEETQYF.

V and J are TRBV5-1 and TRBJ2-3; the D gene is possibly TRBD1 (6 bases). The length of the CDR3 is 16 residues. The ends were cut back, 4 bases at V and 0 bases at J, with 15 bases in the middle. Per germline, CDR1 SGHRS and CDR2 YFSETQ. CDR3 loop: CASSRPGTTSTDTQYF. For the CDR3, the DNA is TGCGCCAGCAGCAGACCCGGGACAACTAGCACAGATACGCAGTATTTT.

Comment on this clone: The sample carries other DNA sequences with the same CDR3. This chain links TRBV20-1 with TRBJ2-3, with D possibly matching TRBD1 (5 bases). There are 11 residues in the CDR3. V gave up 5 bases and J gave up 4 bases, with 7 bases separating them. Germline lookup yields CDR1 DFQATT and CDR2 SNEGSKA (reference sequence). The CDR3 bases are TGCAGTGCTCCCAGGGCAGATACGCAGTATTTT. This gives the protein CSAPRADTQYF.

This CDR3 reads CASSLFRPGETQYF. The CDR3 coding sequence is TGTGCCAGCAGTTTGTTTCGGCCGGGGGAGACCCAGTACTTC. The chain has TRBV28 and TRBJ2-5, with a tentative D call TRBD2 (5 bases). The length of the CDR3 is 14 residues. Germline V lookup: CDR1 MDHEN, CDR2 SYDVKM. The germline V and J ends were trimmed by 3 bases and 5 bases, with 13 bases remaining between them.

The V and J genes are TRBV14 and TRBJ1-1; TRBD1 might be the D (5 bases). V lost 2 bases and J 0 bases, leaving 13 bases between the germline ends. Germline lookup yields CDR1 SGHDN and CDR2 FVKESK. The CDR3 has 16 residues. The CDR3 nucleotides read TGTGCCAGCAGCCAATCAGGGAACAGGATGAACACTGAAGCTTTCTTT. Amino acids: CASSQSGNRMNTEAFF.

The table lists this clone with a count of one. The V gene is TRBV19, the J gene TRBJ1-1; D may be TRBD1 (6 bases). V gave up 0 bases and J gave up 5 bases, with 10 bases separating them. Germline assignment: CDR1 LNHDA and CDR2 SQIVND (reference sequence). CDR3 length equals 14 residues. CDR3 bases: TGTGCCAGTAGTATAGATCACAGGGATACTGAAGCTTTCTTT. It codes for CASSIDHRDTEAFF.

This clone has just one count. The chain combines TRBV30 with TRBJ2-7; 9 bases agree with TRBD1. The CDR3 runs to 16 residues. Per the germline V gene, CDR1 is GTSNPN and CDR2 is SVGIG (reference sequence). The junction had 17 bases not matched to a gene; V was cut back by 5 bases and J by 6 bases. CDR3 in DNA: TGTGCCTGGGACCCGGCGGACAGGGGCCCCCCGGGCGAGCAGTACTTC. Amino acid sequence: CAWDPADRGPPGEQYF.

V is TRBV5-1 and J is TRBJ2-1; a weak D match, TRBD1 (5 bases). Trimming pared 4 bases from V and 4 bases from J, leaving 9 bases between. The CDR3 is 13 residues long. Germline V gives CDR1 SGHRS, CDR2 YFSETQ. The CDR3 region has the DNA TGCGCCAGCAGCGTCGACAGTTACAATGAGCAGTTCTTC. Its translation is CASSVDSYNEQFF.

CDR3 residues: CASSPGTTEGREGETFTDTQYF. CDR3 in DNA: TGTGCCAGCAGTCCGGGAACTACCGAGGGTCGGGAGGGAGAGACGTTCACAGATACGCAGTATTTT. J is TRBJ2-3 and V is TRBV9; 8 bases agree with TRBD2. From germline, CDR1 is SGDLS and CDR2 YYNGEE. This CDR3 contains 22 residues. The junction had 28 bases not matched to a gene; V was cut back by 5 bases and J by 2 bases.

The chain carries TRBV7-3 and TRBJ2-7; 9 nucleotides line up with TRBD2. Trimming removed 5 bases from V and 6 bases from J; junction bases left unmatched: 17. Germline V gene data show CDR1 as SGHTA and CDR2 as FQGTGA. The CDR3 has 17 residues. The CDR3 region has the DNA TGTGCCAGCAGCCCCCGTCCCCGAAGTAGCGGGAGTTTCGAGCAGTACTTC. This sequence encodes CASSPRPRSSGSFEQYF.

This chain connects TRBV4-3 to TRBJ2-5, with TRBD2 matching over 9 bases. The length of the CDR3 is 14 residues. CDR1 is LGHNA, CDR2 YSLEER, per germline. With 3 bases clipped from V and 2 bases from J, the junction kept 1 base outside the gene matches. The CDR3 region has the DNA TGCGCCAGCAGCCACCTAGCGGGACAAGAGACCCAGTACTTC. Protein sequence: CASSHLAGQETQYF.

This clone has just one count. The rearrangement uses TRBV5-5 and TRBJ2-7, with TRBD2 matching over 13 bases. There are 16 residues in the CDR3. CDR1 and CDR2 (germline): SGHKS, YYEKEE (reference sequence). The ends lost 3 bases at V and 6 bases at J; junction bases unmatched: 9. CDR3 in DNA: TGTGCCAGCAGCTGGAGGATGGGACTAGCGGGATTCGAGCAGTACTTC. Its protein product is CASSWRMGLAGFEQYF.

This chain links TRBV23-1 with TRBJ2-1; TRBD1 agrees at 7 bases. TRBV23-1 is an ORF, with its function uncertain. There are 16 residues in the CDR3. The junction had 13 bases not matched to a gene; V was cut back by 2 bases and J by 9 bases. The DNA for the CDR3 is TGCGCCAGCAGTCAACGGGACAGTTGGCCCTGCGGTGAGCAGTTCTTC. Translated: CASSQRDSWPCGEQFF.

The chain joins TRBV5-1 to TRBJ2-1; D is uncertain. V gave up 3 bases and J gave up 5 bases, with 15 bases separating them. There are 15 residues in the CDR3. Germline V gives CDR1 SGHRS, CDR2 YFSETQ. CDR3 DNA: TGCGCCAGCAGCTCATACAAAGACTGGCACAATGAGCAGTTCTTC. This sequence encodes CASSSYKDWHNEQFF.

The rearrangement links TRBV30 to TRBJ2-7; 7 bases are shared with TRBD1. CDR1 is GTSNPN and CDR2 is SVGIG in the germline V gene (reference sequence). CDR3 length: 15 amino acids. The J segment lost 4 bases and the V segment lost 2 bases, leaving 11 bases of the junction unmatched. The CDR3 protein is CAWSPKGQTGYEQYF. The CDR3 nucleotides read TGTGCCTGGAGTCCTAAGGGACAGACCGGTTACGAGCAGTACTTC.

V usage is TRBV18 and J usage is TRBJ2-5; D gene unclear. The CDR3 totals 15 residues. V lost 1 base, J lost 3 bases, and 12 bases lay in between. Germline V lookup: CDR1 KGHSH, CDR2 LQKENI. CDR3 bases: TGTGCCAGCTCACCACGATCAAGCGCGGAAGAGACCCAGTACTTC. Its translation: CASSPRSSAEETQYF.

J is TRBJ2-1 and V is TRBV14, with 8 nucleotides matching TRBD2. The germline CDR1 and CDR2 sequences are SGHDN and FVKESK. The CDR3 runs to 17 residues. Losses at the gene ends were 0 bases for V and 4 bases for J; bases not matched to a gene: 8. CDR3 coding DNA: TGTGCCAGCAGCCAAGAACCCCCTACTAGCGGATACAATGAGCAGTTCTTC. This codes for CASSQEPPTSGYNEQFF.

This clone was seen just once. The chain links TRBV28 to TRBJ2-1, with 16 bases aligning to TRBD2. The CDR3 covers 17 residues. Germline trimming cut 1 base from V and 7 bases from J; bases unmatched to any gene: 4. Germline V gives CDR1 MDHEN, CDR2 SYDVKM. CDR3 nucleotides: TGTGCCAGCAGTTTATCGGGACTAGCGGGAGGGAAGAATGAGCAGTTCTTC. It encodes CASSLSGLAGGKNEQFF.

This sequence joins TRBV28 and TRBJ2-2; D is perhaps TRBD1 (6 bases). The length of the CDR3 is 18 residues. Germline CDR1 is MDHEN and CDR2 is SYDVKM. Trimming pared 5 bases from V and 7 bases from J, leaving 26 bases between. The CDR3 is CASSLRPTYRVLNGELFF. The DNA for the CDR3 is TGTGCCAGCAGTCTACGCCCCACGTACAGGGTACTTAACGGGGAGCTGTTTTTT.

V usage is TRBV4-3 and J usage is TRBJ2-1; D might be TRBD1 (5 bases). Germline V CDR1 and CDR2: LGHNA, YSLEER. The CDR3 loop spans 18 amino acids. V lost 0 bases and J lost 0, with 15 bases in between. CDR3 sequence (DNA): TGCGCCAGCAGCCAAGATGGCCAGACAGCGAGCTCCTACAATGAGCAGTTCTTC. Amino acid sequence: CASSQDGQTASSYNEQFF.